This TCR beta chain originates from a study of regulatory T cells in long-lasting Graves disease. This clonotype was found many times. Library construction for TCR beta used iRepertoire HTBI primers and Arm-PCR of CDR3 regions. TCRdb redid the calling of the multiplex PCR reads with MiXCR, one entry per CDR3 protein. Of roughly 220,000 distinct CDR3 sequences listed, around 17% are singletons. V lost 4 bases, J lost 3 bases, and 12 bases lay in between. Germline loops: CDR1 KGHSH, CDR2 LQKENI. CDR3 length: 14 residues. The time point here: newly diagnosed GD, antithyroid drugs for less than 3 months. There was RNA extracted from PBMCs, and the TCR library was made from it. Graves' disease diagnosis relied on American Thyroid Association guidelines.

The material sequenced was peripheral blood mononuclear cells (PBMCs), taken at new diagnosis, from a patient treated with antithyroid drugs. This chain connects TRBV18 to TRBJ1-2; D uncertain. This sequence originates from a female donor with Graves disease. CDR3 amino acids: CASSLTGLDYGYTF. Here the CDR3 DNA reads TGTGCCAGCTCACTTACGGGGTTGGACTATGGCTACACCTTC.